This passage covers 21 T cell receptor beta chains from one sample sequenced in a study of blood T cell repertoires in COVID-19. TCRdb's copy holds only in-frame clones and misses some; the assay was immunoSEQ multiplex PCR. Here the sample spans some 320,000 clones, 75% to 85% being singletons. What was sequenced was peripheral blood. The source of these receptors is a human donor in a cohort sampled during active COVID-19.

This chain joins TRBV19 and TRBJ2-5, with TRBD2 identical over 10 bases. The CDR3 totals 15 residues. V shed 10 bases and J 4 bases; nucleotides not matched to a gene: 12. Looked up from germline, CDR1 is LNHDA and CDR2 is SQIVND (reference sequence). The CDR3 region is CATGPNPSGGETQYF. The CDR3 nucleotides are TGTGCCACCGGGCCCAACCCTAGCGGGGGAGAGACCCAGTACTTC. Complete variable domain (other parts from reference TRBV19 and TRBJ2-5): DGGITQSPKYLFRKEGQNVTLSCEQNLNHDAMYWYRQDPGQGLRLIYYSQIVNDFQKGDIAEGYSVSREKKESFPLTVTSAQKNPTAFYLCATGPNPSGGETQYFGPGTRLLVL.

This clone occurred a few times. CDR3 sequence (DNA): TGCAGCGTTGTCAGGGGTATGAACACTGAAGCTTTCTTT. It is translated as CSVVRGMNTEAFF. This rearrangement joins TRBV29-1 to TRBJ1-1; D is perhaps TRBD1 (6 bases). Deletions cut 4 bases from V and 0 bases from J, with 9 bases between. The CDR3 covers 13 residues. Germline CDR1 reads SQVTM; CDR2 reads ANQGSEA.

This clone has just one count. The CDR3 coding sequence is TGTGCCAGCAGCTTCCCGGGGGAGCAGTACTTC. It yields the protein CASSFPGEQYF. The chain couples TRBV7-8 to TRBJ2-7, with D maybe TRBD2 (5 bases). Germline V lookup: CDR1 SGHVS, CDR2 FQNEAQ. The CDR3 sequence is 11 residues long. Trimming shortened V by 3 bases and J by 7 bases, and 7 bases separated the two germline ends.

The CDR3 loop is CASSPYRGLDYGYTF. As DNA, the CDR3 is TGTGCCAGCAGCCCGTACAGGGGGCTCGACTATGGCTACACCTTC. The rearrangement uses TRBV7-2 and TRBJ1-2; 9 bases are shared with TRBD1. The V and J ends lost 5 bases and 3 bases, in that order; junction bases with no gene match: 7. The CDR3 extends over 15 amino acids. CDR1 and CDR2 from the germline V gene are SGHTA and FQGNSA. Supplemented by reference TRBV7-2 and TRBJ1-2, the full variable domain reads GAGVSQSPSNKVTEKGKDVELRCDPISGHTALYWYRQSLGQGLEFLIYFQGNSAPDKSGLPSDRFSAERTGGSVSTLTIQRTQQEDSAVYLCASSPYRGLDYGYTFGSGTRLTVV.

The chain uses TRBV28 and TRBJ2-1, with a weak D call TRBD2 (7 bases). This CDR3 contains 16 residues. Trimming removed 8 bases at V and 3 bases at J, with 20 bases between. Germline lookup yields CDR1 MDHEN and CDR2 SYDVKM. CDR3 in amino acids: CASPPRAGAHYNEQFF. DNA of the CDR3: TGTGCCAGCCCGCCCCGTGCGGGGGCACACTACAATGAGCAGTTCTTC.

The genes are TRBV24-1 and TRBJ1-5; possibly TRBD1 for D (5 bases). This CDR3 is 15 amino acids long. Germline loops: CDR1 KGHDR, CDR2 SFDVKD. V shed 4 bases and J shed 5 bases, with 14 bases lying between them. The CDR3 DNA reads as TGTGCCACCAGTGACCCTCGCAGGGTCGATCAGCCCCAGCATTTT. The encoded protein is CATSDPRRVDQPQHF.

The genes are TRBV4-2 and TRBJ1-2; D perhaps matches TRBD1 (5 bases). The CDR3 extends over 14 amino acids. V was cut by 5 bases and J by 2 bases, with 12 bases left in between. Germline CDR1 LGHNA, CDR2 YNFKEQ. The CDR3 DNA reads as TGTGCCAGCAGCGGCCAGGGAGGGAACTATGGCTACACCTTC. The encoded protein is CASSGQGGNYGYTF.

The chain has TRBV12-5 and TRBJ1-1, with 10 bases aligning to TRBD1. The germline V gene has CDR1 LGHNT and CDR2 FRNRAP. The V segment lost 3 bases and the J segment 5 bases; nucleotides outside the gene matches: 3. The CDR3 totals 14 residues. The CDR3 region is CASGLGQGVTEAFF. The CDR3 nucleotides are TGTGCTAGTGGTTTAGGACAGGGGGTGACTGAAGCTTTCTTT.

The chain employs TRBV25-1 and TRBJ1-2; D is undetermined. Per the germline V gene, CDR1 is MGHDK and CDR2 is SYGVNS. With 8 bases removed from V and 5 bases from J, the gap between germline ends came to 18 bases. The CDR3 spans 14 residues. CDR3 sequence: CASPGREGMYGYTF. The CDR3 DNA is TGTGCCAGCCCCGGGAGGGAAGGGATGTATGGCTACACCTTC.

The chain is built from TRBV19 and TRBJ2-1; 11 bases agree with TRBD2. The germline V gene encodes CDR1 LNHDA and CDR2 SQIVND (reference sequence). V dropped 7 bases and J dropped 7; count of bases not matched to a gene: 9. The CDR3 loop spans 15 amino acids. The CDR3 region is CASKSELAGVNEQFF. CDR3 in DNA: TGTGCCAGTAAATCGGAACTAGCGGGGGTAAATGAGCAGTTCTTC.

The chain has TRBV10-2 and TRBJ1-1; D gene ambiguous. The CDR3 spans 14 residues. Germline assignment: CDR1 WSHSY and CDR2 SAAADI. V gave up 2 bases and J gave up 6 bases, with 13 bases separating them. CDR3 DNA sequence: TGCGCCAGCAGTGAGGGCGGGGTAAAGGCTGAAGCTTTCTTT. It is translated as CASSEGGVKAEAFF.

This clone appeared once. At the DNA level, this CDR3 is encoded by other sequences in the same sample as well. The chain is built from TRBV20-1 and TRBJ1-2, with D unclear. V lost 5 bases to trimming and J lost 7 bases, with 8 bases between them. The CDR3 has 10 residues. Germline-derived CDR1 and CDR2 are DFQATT and SNEGSKA (reference sequence). CDR3 loop: CSASRGGYTF. The CDR3 DNA follows: TGCAGTGCTTCTCGAGGTGGCTACACCTTC.

The rearrangement uses TRBV4-2 and TRBJ2-7; D is perhaps TRBD2 (6 bases). CDR1 and CDR2 (germline): LGHNA, YNFKEQ. V was cut by 4 bases and J by 3 bases, with 13 bases left in between. This CDR3 comprises 14 residues. CDR3 nucleotide sequence: TGTGCCAGCAGCCTTCGACTAGTTTACTACGAGCAGTACTTC. Its protein product is CASSLRLVYYEQYF.

The rearrangement joins TRBV19 to TRBJ2-5; D possibly corresponds to TRBD2 (6 bases). The CDR3 length is 19 residues. The V end was cut by 0 bases, the J end by 4 bases, with 24 bases between. CDR1 LNHDA and CDR2 SQIVND come from the germline V gene (reference sequence). CDR3 nucleotides: TGTGCCAGTAGTATAGATTTCTCGCGAGGCAGGAGGGCGAGAGAGACCCAGTACTTC. It yields the protein CASSIDFSRGRRARETQYF.

This clone was counted a few times. This rearrangement joins TRBV24-1 to TRBJ1-2, with D unclear. The length of the CDR3 is 15 residues. The V end lost 4 bases, the J end lost 5 bases, and 16 bases lay between the germline ends. Germline CDR1 KGHDR, CDR2 SFDVKD. Here the CDR3 DNA reads TGTGCCACCAGTGAAGGAGGCAGATCTACTTATGGCTACACCTTC. This encodes CATSEGGRSTYGYTF.

This chain uses TRBV21-1 with TRBJ1-6; TRBD1, the table's D call, lacks a check against the DNA. TRBV21-1 is listed as a pseudogene. The CDR3 spans 14 residues. The CDR3 loop reads CASSKGQEGSPLHF. CDR3 DNA: TGTGCCAGCAGCAAAGGACAGGAAGGCTCACCCCTCCACTTT.

V is TRBV30 and J is TRBJ2-1; 7 nucleotides match TRBD2. Per the germline V gene, CDR1 is GTSNPN and CDR2 is SVGIG (reference sequence). V was clipped by 3 bases and J by 4 bases; unmatched bases: 12. The CDR3 covers 16 residues. The CDR3 spells CAWSGPWGGNYNEQFF. CDR3 DNA: TGTGCCTGGAGCGGGCCTTGGGGGGGAAATTACAATGAGCAGTTCTTC.

The rearrangement links TRBV28 to TRBJ1-2, with a weak D call TRBD1 (5 bases). CDR1 MDHEN and CDR2 SYDVKM come from the germline V gene. The CDR3 sequence is 20 residues long. V lost 11 bases and J lost 5, with 39 bases in between. This chain's CDR3 is CACQGGAPFRGYHPTYGYTF. The DNA for the CDR3 is TGTGCCTGCCAAGGAGGGGCGCCTTTCCGGGGGTACCACCCTACGTATGGCTACACCTTC.

This clone was counted once. A read error may be the cause here, since a much bigger clone is one base away. The rearrangement uses TRBV3-1 (or the pseudogene TRBV3-2) and TRBJ2-7; D not resolved. The CDR3 has 11 residues. Germline lookup yields CDR1 LGHDT and CDR2 YNNKEL (reference sequence). V lost 4 bases to trimming and J lost 3 bases, with 4 bases between them. The CDR3 reads CASSLGYEQYF. In DNA, the CDR3 is TGTGCCAGCAGCCTCGGCTACGAGCAGTACTTC.

This chain joins TRBV5-4 and TRBJ2-7; tentative D call: TRBD1 (5 bases). Trimming shortened V by 0 bases and J by 5 bases, and 12 bases separated the two germline ends. Germline-derived CDR1 and CDR2 are SGHNT and YYREEE (reference sequence). This CDR3 region has 14 residues. CDR3 DNA: TGTGCCAGCAGCTTGGGAGACAGAGTCGACGAGCAGTACTTC. It specifies CASSLGDRVDEQYF.

This clone occurred once. This rearrangement joins TRBV24-1 to TRBJ2-2; possible D gene TRBD1, 7 bases. This CDR3 has 15 amino acids. CDR1 KGHDR and CDR2 SFDVKD come from the germline V gene. Deletions cut 9 bases from V and 1 base from J, with 14 bases between. As DNA, the CDR3 is TGTGCCACCGGAGGGGGACAGAAGAACACCGGGGAGCTGTTTTTT. Its translation: CATGGGQKNTGELFF.